Each of the 16 T cell receptor beta chains below was sequenced from the same sample in a study of cytomegalovirus exposure and HLA in healthy donors. The PCR had 60 Vbeta and 13 Jbeta primers. The table came from immunoSEQ multiplex PCR; TCRdb's copy has only in-frame clones and leaves some out. Of 78,000 or so clones in the sample, around 60% were seen once. Sequenced material: PBMCs. The receptors come from a male donor in good health and CMV-seropositive.

V is TRBV11-3 and J is TRBJ2-2; a weak D match, TRBD1 (5 bases). Deletions cut 3 bases from V and 3 bases from J, with 11 bases between. This CDR3 has 15 amino acids. Germline V gene lookup returns CDR1 SGHNT and CDR2 YENEEA. The CDR3 reads CASSFQGMDTGELFF. As DNA, the CDR3 is TGTGCCAGCAGCTTCCAGGGAATGGACACCGGGGAGCTGTTTTTT. Combining the CDR3 with reference TRBV11-3 and TRBJ2-2 gives the whole variable domain EAGVVQSPRYKIIEKKQPVAFWCNPISGHNTLYWYLQNLGQGPELLIRYENEEAVDDSQLPKDRFSAERLKGVDSTLKIQPAELGDSAVYLCASSFQGMDTGELFFGEGSRLTVL.

V and J are TRBV6-6 and TRBJ2-7, with TRBD1 as a possible D gene (6 bases). There are 15 residues in the CDR3. V gave up 2 bases and J gave up 3 bases, with 14 bases separating them. Per the germline V gene, CDR1 is MNHNY and CDR2 is SVGAGI (reference sequence). In DNA, the CDR3 is TGTGCCAGCAGTTACCAGCAGGGGCCAAACTACGAGCAGTACTTC. Translated, it gives CASSYQQGPNYEQYF.

For the CDR3, the DNA is TGTGCCATCAGGTCCGACAGGGGGGGCAATCAGCCCCAGCATTTT. It specifies CAIRSDRGGNQPQHF. The chain carries TRBV10-3 and TRBJ1-5, with 9 bases lining up with TRBD1. The V segment lost 6 bases and the J segment 2 bases; nucleotides outside the gene matches: 5. Germline V CDR1 and CDR2: ENHRY, SYGVKD. This CDR3 spans 15 amino acids.

This clone showed up just a few times. The chain has TRBV27 and TRBJ2-1, with 9 bases identical to TRBD1. V lost 5 bases to trimming and J lost 14 bases; unmatched junction nucleotides: 16. The CDR3 has 15 residues. CDR1 and CDR2 from the germline V gene are MNHEY and SMNVEV (reference sequence). This CDR3 is CASSTRQGGRVEKFF. The CDR3 coding sequence is TGTGCCAGCAGTACCCGACAGGGGGGCAGGGTTGAAAAGTTCTTC.

This chain connects TRBV30 to TRBJ2-3; D perhaps matches TRBD2 (5 bases). CDR1 is GTSNPN and CDR2 is SVGIG in the germline V gene (reference sequence). V was shortened by 4 bases and J by 8 bases, with 16 bases between the two germline ends. The CDR3 sequence is 13 residues long. DNA of the CDR3: TGTGCCTGGAACCCGTTGGTCGAGGGTACGCAGTATTTT. Translated: CAWNPLVEGTQYF. The complete variable domain, with remaining parts taken from reference TRBV30 and TRBJ2-3, reads SQTIHQWPATLVQPVGSPLSLECTVEGTSNPNLYWYRQAAGRGLQLLFYSVGIGQISSEVPQNLSASRPQDRQFILSSKKLLLSDSGFYLCAWNPLVEGTQYFGPGTRLTVL.

This clone has more than one count but fewer than ten. CDR3 DNA sequence: TGTGCCAGCAGTGGACTAGCGGGGGGAGATACGCAGTATTTT. It encodes CASSGLAGGDTQYF. V is TRBV6-6 and J is TRBJ2-3; 14 bases match TRBD2. The CDR3 contains 14 residues. Germline CDR1 MNHNY, CDR2 SVGAGI (reference sequence). V dropped 5 bases and J dropped 5; count of bases not matched to a gene: 0.

This clone turned up a few times. The rearrangement joins TRBV10-3 to TRBJ2-7; 7 bases are a match to TRBD1. Germline CDR1 is ENHRY and CDR2 is SYGVKD. This CDR3 spans 15 amino acids. Germline trimming cut 3 bases from V and 2 bases from J; bases unmatched to any gene: 7. The DNA for the CDR3 is TGTGCCATCAGTGAAATCGGGGACAGAGCCTACGAGCAGTACTTC. Translating it yields CAISEIGDRAYEQYF.

This chain links TRBV18 with TRBJ2-7; the D gene is possibly TRBD2 (5 bases). The CDR3 spans 15 residues. The germline V gene encodes CDR1 KGHSH and CDR2 LQKENI. V lost 3 bases and J lost 3, with 15 bases in between. CDR3 sequence (DNA): TGTGCCAGCTCACCCGAGATAGGAGGAATCTACGAGCAGTACTTC. Its translation: CASSPEIGGIYEQYF. Full variable domain (outside the CDR3, taken from reference TRBV18 and TRBJ2-7): NAGVMQNPRHLVRRRGQEARLRCSPMKGHSHVYWYRQLPEEGLKFMVYLQKENIIDESGMPKERFSAEFPKEGPSILRIQQVVRGDSAAYFCASSPEIGGIYEQYFGPGTRLTVT.

This clone has just a few counts. The genes are TRBV2 and TRBJ2-7; TRBD1 agrees at 7 bases. CDR1 and CDR2 from the germline V gene are SNHLY and FYNNEI. This CDR3 has 14 residues. J lost 3 bases, V lost 0 bases, and 2 bases had no gene match. As DNA, the CDR3 is TGTGCCAGCAGTGAAGCGAGGGGGCACTACGAGCAGTACTTC. Protein sequence: CASSEARGHYEQYF. The full variable domain, its missing parts supplied by reference TRBV2 and TRBJ2-7, is EPEVTQTPSHQVTQMGQEVILRCVPISNHLYFYWYRQILGQKVEFLVSFYNNEISEKSEIFDDQFSVERPDGSNFTLKIRSTKLEDSAMYFCASSEARGHYEQYFGPGTRLTVT.

The rearrangement joins TRBV10-3 to TRBJ1-1; 8 bases fit TRBD1. The CDR3 spans 16 residues. V lost 7 bases, J lost 1 base, and 11 bases stayed unmatched. Per the germline V gene, CDR1 is ENHRY and CDR2 is SYGVKD. The CDR3 DNA reads as TGTGCCATCACCCCTACACCCGACAGGGGGAACACTGAAGCTTTCTTT. Protein product: CAITPTPDRGNTEAFF.

The V call is TRBV5-6, the J call TRBJ2-7, with 13 bases lining up with TRBD2. Germline V lookup: CDR1 SGHDT, CDR2 YYEEEE. V dropped 2 bases and J dropped 7; count of bases not matched to a gene: 6. This CDR3 region has 15 residues. The CDR3 protein is CASSFLLAGGGEQYF. For the CDR3, the DNA is TGTGCCAGCAGCTTCTTACTAGCGGGGGGGGGAGAGCAGTACTTC. Complete variable domain (other parts from reference TRBV5-6 and TRBJ2-7): DAGVTQSPTHLIKTRGQQVTLRCSPKSGHDTVSWYQQALGQGPQFIFQYYEEEERQRGNFPDRFSGHQFPNYSSELNVNALLLGDSALYLCASSFLLAGGGEQYFGPGTRLTVT.

V gene TRBV6-1 combines with J gene TRBJ1-2, with 7 bases matching TRBD1. The CDR3 has 15 residues. Germline lookup yields CDR1 MNHNS and CDR2 SASEGT. J lost 5 bases, V lost 2 bases, and 8 bases had no gene match. CDR3 sequence: CASSEIGTEEYGYTF. CDR3 DNA sequence: TGTGCCAGCAGTGAAATCGGGACAGAAGAATATGGCTACACCTTC.

The J gene is TRBJ2-2, the V gene TRBV12-5; D may be TRBD2 (6 bases). CDR3 length: 17 amino acids. Germline CDR1 reads LGHNT; CDR2 reads FRNRAP. V lost 2 bases and J 5 bases, leaving 18 bases between the germline ends. CDR3 coding DNA: TGTGCTAGTGGTTTGCGGGTACCAGCGGGTCTGACCGGGGAGCTGTTTTTT. As protein: CASGLRVPAGLTGELFF.

This chain uses TRBV10-3 with TRBJ2-1, with D possibly TRBD1 on 7 matching bases. Germline CDR1 reads ENHRY; CDR2 reads SYGVKD. V was cut by 8 bases and J by 5 bases, with 19 bases left in between. This CDR3 contains 15 residues. The CDR3 is CAIGWGQGGNNEQFF. The CDR3 DNA is TGTGCCATCGGGTGGGGGCAGGGGGGCAACAATGAGCAGTTCTTC.

This clone occurred a few times. Compared with germline, one end of the junction differs, possibly owing to a read error. The CDR3 sequence is CASSLGGNAEAFF. The CDR3 region has the DNA TGTGCCAGCAGTTTGGGAGGGAACGCTGAAGCTTTCTTT. This rearrangement joins TRBV27 to TRBJ1-1; D remains ambiguous. This CDR3 comprises 13 residues. Germline CDR1 reads MNHEY; CDR2 reads SMNVEV (reference sequence).

The rearrangement links TRBV7-3 to TRBJ2-2, with 7 nucleotides matching TRBD2. Germline V gene lookup returns CDR1 SGHTA and CDR2 FQGTGA. J lost 7 bases, V lost 5 bases, and 13 bases had no gene match. This CDR3 has 16 residues. The CDR3 here is CASSPTGGRGVGELFF. CDR3 DNA sequence: TGTGCCAGCAGCCCAACTGGCGGGAGAGGGGTCGGGGAGCTGTTTTTT.